A selection of T cell receptor beta chains follows, all from one sample in a study of shared clonotypes between healthy human individuals. Sequencing was performed with immunoSEQ multiplex PCR; in TCRdb, only in-frame clones are kept and a portion is missing. Here the sample spans some 660,000 clones, about 80% being singletons. The source material was memory CD4+ T cells sorted from blood. These receptors were collected from a woman aged 25 to 45 in good health. Both conserved end residues are part of each CDR3. Clone size is given for some rows only: seen once, a few or many times, or a class if the clone is expanded.

>TRBJ2-2|TRBV14|.
CASSQRLGRTGELFF
>TRBJ2-1|TRBV5-4|.
CASSLSLAVYNEQFF
>TRBJ1-3|TRBV11-2|.
CASSADRGLGNTIYF
>TRBJ2-1|TRBV30|once
CAWSVWTSGTYNEQFF
>TRBJ1-5|TRBV4-1|.
CASSPGLTGRNQPQHF
>TRBJ2-5|TRBV11-2|.
CASSGGRGRPGETQYF
>TRBJ2-3|TRBV7-9|.
CASSRLGPSTDTQYF
>TRBJ2-1|TRBV4-2|.
CASSQDLAGGRYNEQFF
>TRBJ1-5|TRBV30|.
CAWSEQGDQPQHF
>TRBJ1-1|TRBV7-9|.
CASSPNPQRMNTEAFF
>TRBJ2-7|TRBV7-8|.
CASVYQGAYEQYF